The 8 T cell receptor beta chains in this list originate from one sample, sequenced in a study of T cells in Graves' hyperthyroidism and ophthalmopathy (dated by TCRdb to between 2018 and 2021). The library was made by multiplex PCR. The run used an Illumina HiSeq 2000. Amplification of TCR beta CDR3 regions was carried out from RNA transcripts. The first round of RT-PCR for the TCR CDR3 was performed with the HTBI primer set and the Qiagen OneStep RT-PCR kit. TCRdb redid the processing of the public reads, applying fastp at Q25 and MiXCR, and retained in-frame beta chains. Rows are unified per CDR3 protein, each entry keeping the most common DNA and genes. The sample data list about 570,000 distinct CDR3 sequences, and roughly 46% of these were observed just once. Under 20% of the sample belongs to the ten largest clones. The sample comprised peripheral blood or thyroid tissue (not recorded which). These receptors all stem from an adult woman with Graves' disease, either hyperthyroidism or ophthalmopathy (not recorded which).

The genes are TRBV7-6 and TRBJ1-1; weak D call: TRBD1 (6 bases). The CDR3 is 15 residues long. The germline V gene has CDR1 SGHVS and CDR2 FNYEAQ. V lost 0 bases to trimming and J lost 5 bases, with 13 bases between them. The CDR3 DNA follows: TGTGCCAGCAGCTTAGCCGGGGGGGCGGGGACTGAAGCTTTCTTT. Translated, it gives CASSLAGGAGTEAFF.

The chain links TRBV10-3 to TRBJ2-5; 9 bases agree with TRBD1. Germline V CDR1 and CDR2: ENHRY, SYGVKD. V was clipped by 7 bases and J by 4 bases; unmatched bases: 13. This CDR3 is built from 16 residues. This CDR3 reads CAINDLPDRGIETQYF. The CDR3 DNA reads TGTGCCATCAACGACCTACCAGACAGGGGGATAGAGACCCAGTACTTC.

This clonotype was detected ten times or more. The CDR3 sequence: CASSLWGISYEQYF. CDR3 sequence (DNA): TGTGCCAGCAGCTTGTGGGGAATCTCCTACGAGCAGTACTTC. The gene calls are TRBV5-8 and TRBJ2-7; D not resolved. This CDR3 spans 14 amino acids. Trimming removed 1 base from V and 0 bases from J, with 8 bases in between. Germline V gene data show CDR1 as SGHTS and CDR2 as YDEGEE.

CDR3 sequence (DNA): TGTGCCAGCAGCCCTGCCCGGGGGCTCAATCAGCCCCAGCATTTT. Protein: CASSPARGLNQPQHF. The chain recombines TRBV5-5 with TRBJ1-5, with D possibly TRBD1 on 6 matching bases. CDR1 SGHKS and CDR2 YYEKEE come from the germline V gene (reference sequence). This CDR3 comprises 15 residues. V lost 4 bases to trimming and J lost 3 bases, with 14 bases between them.

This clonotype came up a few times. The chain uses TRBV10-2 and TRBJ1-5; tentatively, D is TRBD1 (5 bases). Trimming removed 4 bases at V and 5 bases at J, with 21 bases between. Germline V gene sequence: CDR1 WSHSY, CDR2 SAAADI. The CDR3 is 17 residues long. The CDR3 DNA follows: TGCGCCAGCAGTGCTCCCCCCGCAGGGAGCGGGCATCAGCCCCAGCATTTT. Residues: CASSAPPAGSGHQPQHF.

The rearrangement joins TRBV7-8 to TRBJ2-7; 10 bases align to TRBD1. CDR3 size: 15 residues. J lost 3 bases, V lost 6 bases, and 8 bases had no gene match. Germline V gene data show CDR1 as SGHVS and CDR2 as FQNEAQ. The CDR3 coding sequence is TGTGCCAGCAGTCAGGGGACAGGGGCCCTCTACGAGCAGTACTTC. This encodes CASSQGTGALYEQYF.

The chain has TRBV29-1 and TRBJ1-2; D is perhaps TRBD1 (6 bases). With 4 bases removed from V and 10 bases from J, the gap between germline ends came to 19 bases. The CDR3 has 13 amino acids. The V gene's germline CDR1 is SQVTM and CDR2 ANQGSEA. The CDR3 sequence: CSVVGGAIPDYTF. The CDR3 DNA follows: TGCAGCGTTGTAGGGGGGGCTATTCCTGACTACACCTTC.

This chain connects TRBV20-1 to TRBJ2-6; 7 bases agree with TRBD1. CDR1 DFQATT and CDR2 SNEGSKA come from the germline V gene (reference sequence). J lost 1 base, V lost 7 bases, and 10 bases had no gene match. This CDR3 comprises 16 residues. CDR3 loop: CSGQGIVRSGANVLTF. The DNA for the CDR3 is TGCAGTGGACAGGGTATAGTTAGGTCTGGGGCCAACGTCCTGACTTTC.